This is a list of T cell receptor beta chains from one sample in a study of blood T cell repertoires in COVID-19. Sequencing was performed with immunoSEQ multiplex PCR; in TCRdb, only in-frame clones are kept and a portion is missing. The table shows 60,000 or so clones, with approximately 80% occurring only once. Sequenced sample: peripheral blood. The receptors here all came from a man aged 60-69 years with acute or convalescent COVID-19. The CDR3 runs from the conserved cysteine through the conserved F or W. A D gene is named only where the DNA matches it firmly. A row's size may be missing; if present it is once, few, many or a size class.

-,-,TRBV29-1,TRBJ2-5,TGCAGCGTTACTCCCGGGACACTTGAGACCCAGTACTTC,CSVTPGTLETQYF
-,TRBD1,TRBV5-1,TRBJ1-2,TGCGCCAGCATGCGTTTCCAAGGACAGGGGCCGATAGGCACCTTC,CASMRFQGQGPIGTF
-,TRBD1,TRBV28,TRBJ1-2,TGTGCCAGCAGTCTACCCGGGACAGGGAGGCGCTACACCTTC,CASSLPGTGRRYTF
-,TRBD1,TRBV6-4,TRBJ2-4,TGTGCCAGCAGTGAATACAGGGGTCCAGCCAAAAACATTCAGTACTTC,CASSEYRGPAKNIQYF
once,-,TRBV5-4,TRBJ1-1,TGTGCCAGCAGCTCTCCTGAGCGAGCAGTTAACACTGAAGCTTTCTTT,CASSSPERAVNTEAFF
once,TRBD2,TRBV5-1,TRBJ2-5,TGCGCCAGCAGCTTGTCAGGACTAGCGACGGGGACCCAGTACTTC,CASSLSGLATGTQYF
once,TRBD2,TRBV29-1,TRBJ2-7,TGCAGCGTTGATTCGGGGGGTTACGAGCAGTACTTC,CSVDSGGYEQYF
-,-,TRBV4-2,TRBJ1-4,TGTGCCAGCAGCCAAGTCGGACAGCCCGAAAAACTGTTTTTT,CASSQVGQPEKLFF
few,-,TRBV2,TRBJ2-7,TGTGCCAGCAGTGATCCTGACAGATCCGAGCAGTACTTC,CASSDPDRSEQYF
-,-,TRBV9,TRBJ2-5,TGTGCCAGCAGCGTAGGTCCCAGGCCCCAAGAGACCCAGTACTTC,CASSVGPRPQETQYF
-,-,TRBV2,TRBJ2-3,TGTGCCAGCAGTCTTTCACGCGGCGGTCCAGATACGCAGTATTTT,CASSLSRGGPDTQYF
-,TRBD1,TRBV5-4,TRBJ2-2,TGTGCCAGCAGCCCAATTTCCGGGACAGGGAACACCGGGGAGCTGTTTTTT,CASSPISGTGNTGELFF
-,TRBD2,TRBV6-2/TRBV6-3,TRBJ2-2,TGTGCCAGCAGTTACAGGACTAGCGGGGCCTCGGACACCGGGGAGCTGTTTTTT,CASSYRTSGASDTGELFF
-,TRBD1,TRBV27,TRBJ1-6,TGTGCCACCAGGGGGACAGGCAATAATTCACCCCTCCACTTT,CATRGTGNNSPLHF
-,-,TRBV9,TRBJ1-1,TGTGCCAGCAGCGTAGGAACAGCATACGAAGCTTTCTTT,CASSVGTAYEAFF
-,-,TRBV6-1,TRBJ1-2,TGTGCCAGCAGTGATACCTTCGGGGGAGGCTATGGCTACACCTTC,CASSDTFGGGYGYTF
-,-,TRBV5-1,TRBJ2-7,TGCGCCAGCAGCTTTTATGGGGGGGCTCCCTACGAGCAGTACTTC,CASSFYGGAPYEQYF
-,-,TRBV27,TRBJ2-3,TGTGCCAGCAGTGAAGCCGGGACAACGCAGTATTTT,CASSEAGTTQYF
-,-,TRBV24-1,TRBJ1-2,TGTGCCACCAGTGATCCAGGCTATGGCTACACCTTC,CATSDPGYGYTF
-,TRBD2,TRBV30,TRBJ2-3,TGTGCCTGGAGAAGTAGCGGGGCTAAAGATACGCAGTATTTT,CAWRSSGAKDTQYF
-,-,TRBV11-2,TRBJ2-7,TGTGCCAGCAGCCTGACTTACGAGCAGTACTTC,CASSLTYEQYF
-,-,TRBV27,TRBJ2-1,TGTGCCAGCAGTCCAGGGTCCTCGATCGACAATGAGCAGTTCTTC,CASSPGSSIDNEQFF
-,-,TRBV5-1,TRBJ2-2,TGCGCCAGCAGTCCGACTTCGAACACCGGGGAGCTGTTTTTT,CASSPTSNTGELFF
-,-,TRBV11-2,TRBJ1-2,TGTGCCAGCAGCTTAGATTGGCAGGGAGGCTACACCTTC,CASSLDWQGGYTF
once,-,TRBV7-6,TRBJ1-2,TGTGCCAGCAGCCCCCGGGCGGGGGCTCTCTATGGCTACACCTTC,CASSPRAGALYGYTF
-,-,TRBV19,TRBJ1-6,TGTGCCAGTAGTATAGGGAGCTCCTATAATTCACCCCTCCACTTT,CASSIGSSYNSPLHF
-,TRBD1,TRBV5-1,TRBJ2-1,TGCGCCAGCAGCGTACTCGCCTGGACAGGGTTCAATGAGCAGTTCTTC,CASSVLAWTGFNEQFF
-,-,TRBV14,TRBJ1-1,TGTGCCAGCAGCCAAGAAACTCGCCTTCTTGAAGCTTTCTTT,CASSQETRLLEAFF
-,-,TRBV4-2,TRBJ2-1,TGTGCCAGCAGCCAAGATGTTTTCGAGAAGCAGTTCTTC,CASSQDVFEKQFF
-,TRBD2,TRBV10-3,TRBJ2-1,TGTGCCATCAGTAATCTAGCGGGGGGGTACAATGAGCAGTTCTTC,CAISNLAGGYNEQFF
once,TRBD1,TRBV5-8,TRBJ2-5,TGTGCCAGCAGCTTACCTCCGACAGGGGGCGAGACCCAGTACTTC,CASSLPPTGGETQYF
-,TRBD2,TRBV7-9,TRBJ2-3,TGTGCCAGCAGGGGGCGGACGGCGAGCGGGGGATACACAGATACGCAGTATTTT,CASRGRTASGGYTDTQYF
-,-,TRBV5-4,TRBJ2-3,TGTGCCAGCAGCCGGAGGGAGAGGTCAGATACGCAGTATTTT,CASSRRERSDTQYF
medium-sized,-,TRBV9,TRBJ2-2,TGTGCCAGCAGCGTAGTCGAGTCTTCGAACACCGGGGAGCTGTTTTTT,CASSVVESSNTGELFF
once,-,TRBV19,TRBJ1-5,TGTGCCAGTACTCCCGACAGCAGCAATAGCAATCAGCCCCAGCATTTT,CASTPDSSNSNQPQHF
-,TRBD1,TRBV18,TRBJ1-4,TGTGCCAGCTCACCCGCCGGGACAGATGGAAAACTGTTTTTT,CASSPAGTDGKLFF
-,-,TRBV24-1,TRBJ2-3,TGTGCCACCAGTGATTTCGGCAGGGGCACAGATACGCAGTATTTT,CATSDFGRGTDTQYF
-,-,TRBV5-6,TRBJ1-5,TGTGCCAGCAGCTCGGCGATTGGGGGGAATCAGCCCCAGCATTTT,CASSSAIGGNQPQHF
-,-,TRBV2,TRBJ2-2,TGTGCCAGCTCGGAGGGGGCTAGCCGCGGCGCCGGGGAGCTGTTTTTT,CASSEGASRGAGELFF
-,-,TRBV2,TRBJ1-2,TGTGCCAGCAGTGAATATAATGGCTACACCTTC,CASSEYNGYTF
-,-,TRBV7-3,TRBJ2-3,TGTGCCAGCAGCCTTAGCATGACGATGACAGATACGCAGTATTTT,CASSLSMTMTDTQYF
-,-,TRBV7-8,TRBJ1-5,TGTGCCAGCAGCTTACGAGGGGGTTATAGCAATCAGCCCCAGCATTTT,CASSLRGGYSNQPQHF
-,TRBD2,TRBV11-2,TRBJ2-2,TGTGCCAGCAGCTGGACTAGCGGGGGACTCACCGGGGAGCTGTTTTTT,CASSWTSGGLTGELFF
-,-,TRBV6-5,TRBJ1-6,TGTGCCAGCAGTTACTCCCCCGGGATCCTGGGATCACCCCTCCACTTT,CASSYSPGILGSPLHF
-,-,TRBV11-2,TRBJ1-2,TGTGCCAGCAGATCCGAGGCGTTCGTGGATGGCTACACCTTC,CASRSEAFVDGYTF